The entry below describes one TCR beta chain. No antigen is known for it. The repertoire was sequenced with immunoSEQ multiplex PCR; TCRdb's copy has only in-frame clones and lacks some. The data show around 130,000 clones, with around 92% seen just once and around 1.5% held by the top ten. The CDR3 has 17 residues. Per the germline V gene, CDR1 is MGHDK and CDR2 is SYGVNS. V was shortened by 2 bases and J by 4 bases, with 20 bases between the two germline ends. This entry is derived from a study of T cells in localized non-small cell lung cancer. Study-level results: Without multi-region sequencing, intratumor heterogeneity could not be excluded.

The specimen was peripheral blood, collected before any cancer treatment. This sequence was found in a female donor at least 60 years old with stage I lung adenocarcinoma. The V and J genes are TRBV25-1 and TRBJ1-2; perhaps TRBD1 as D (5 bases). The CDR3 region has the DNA TGTGCCAGCAGTGAAGATCGGGGCGTTGACAGAATCTATGGCTACACCTTC. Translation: CASSEDRGVDRIYGYTF.